A selection of T cell receptor beta chains follows, all from one sample in a study of blood T cell repertoires in COVID-19. The repertoire was sequenced with immunoSEQ multiplex PCR; TCRdb's copy has only in-frame clones and lacks some. Of about 92,000 clones in the sample, about nine tenths were seen once. Sample: peripheral blood. These receptors originate from a human donor with active COVID-19. The donor label of this sample is uncertain. CDR3s include the opening cysteine and the closing phenylalanine or tryptophan. The order of the fields is clone size, V gene, D gene, J gene, CDR3 protein, CDR3 DNA. The D gene is left open where the match is weak. Only some rows state a clone size, as once, few, many or a class for expanded clones.

NA	TRBV5-1	NA	TRBJ2-7	CASSLGEQGNSYEQYF	TGCGCCAGCAGCTTGGGAGAACAGGGTAATAGCTACGAGCAGTACTTC
NA	TRBV7-3	TRBD2	TRBJ2-3	CASSAGRGTFSTDTQYF	TGTGCCAGCAGCGCCGGGCGGGGGACCTTTAGCACAGATACGCAGTATTTT
NA	TRBV7-6	NA	TRBJ2-7	CASSLNPSRDGYEQYF	TGTGCCAGCAGCTTAAACCCTTCGCGGGACGGCTACGAGCAGTACTTC
NA	TRBV12-3/TRBV12-4	NA	TRBJ1-3	CASRTVSGNTIYF	TGTGCCAGCAGGACAGTTTCTGGAAACACCATATATTTT
NA	TRBV5-5	TRBD1	TRBJ1-2	CASSPTGDYGYTF	TGTGCCAGCAGCCCTACAGGGGATTATGGCTACACCTTC
NA	TRBV7-9	NA	TRBJ1-1	CASSHSNTEAFF	TGTGCCAGCAGCCACAGCAACACTGAAGCTTTCTTT
NA	TRBV4-1	NA	TRBJ2-3	CASSHPGTDTQYF	TGCGCCAGCAGCCACCCAGGCACAGATACGCAGTATTTT
NA	TRBV13	NA	TRBJ1-2	CASSPGHNYGYTF	TGTGCCAGCAGCCCAGGACACAACTATGGCTACACCTTC
once	TRBV6-6	TRBD2	TRBJ2-2	CASSQQRRQTSTSGGQSNTGELFF	TGTGCCAGCAGTCAACAAAGGAGACAAACATCGACTAGCGGGGGCCAATCCAACACCGGGGAGCTGTTTTTT
NA	TRBV11-2	TRBD1	TRBJ2-5	CASSLRPGGETQYF	TGTGCCAGCAGCTTAAGGCCAGGGGGAGAGACCCAGTACTTC
NA	TRBV4-1	NA	TRBJ2-7	CASSQDAGGTPYEQYF	TGCGCCAGCAGCCAAGACGCGGGCGGGACTCCCTACGAGCAGTACTTC
NA	TRBV5-6	NA	TRBJ2-1	CASNPENFNEQFF	TGTGCCAGCAACCCGGAGAATTTCAATGAGCAGTTCTTC
NA	TRBV7-9	TRBD1	TRBJ1-1	CASSEGIRGMNTEAFF	TGTGCCAGCAGCGAGGGGATCAGGGGGATGAACACTGAAGCTTTCTTT
once	TRBV7-8	TRBD1	TRBJ2-3	CASSSGTDDSTDTQYF	TGTGCCAGCAGCTCCGGGACAGACGATTCCACAGATACGCAGTATTTT
NA	TRBV7-2	TRBD2	TRBJ2-2	CASSLDGGATGELFF	TGTGCCAGCAGCTTAGACGGGGGGGCTACCGGGGAGCTGTTTTTT
few	TRBV6-1	TRBD2	TRBJ2-3	CASSEEAGGRDTQYF	TGTGCCAGCAGTGAAGAAGCGGGGGGGCGAGATACGCAGTATTTT
NA	TRBV11-2	TRBD1	TRBJ2-7	CASSLELGTGVYEQYF	TGTGCCAGCAGCTTAGAGCTCGGGACAGGGGTATACGAGCAGTACTTC
NA	TRBV24-1	TRBD1	TRBJ2-2	CATSELTGTGELFF	TGTGCCACCAGTGAACTGACAGGGACCGGGGAGCTGTTTTTT
NA	TRBV10-1	NA	TRBJ2-2	CASSRHLLGGELFF	TGCGCCAGCAGTAGACACCTGCTCGGCGGGGAGCTGTTTTTT
few	TRBV5-1	TRBD1	TRBJ1-1	CASSLPLAGGGEAFF	TGCGCCAGCAGCTTACCCCTGGCAGGGGGTGGTGAAGCTTTCTTT
NA	TRBV6-5	NA	TRBJ2-7	CASNPGGTPYEQYF	TGTGCCAGCAATCCGGGCGGGACGCCGTACGAGCAGTACTTC
NA	TRBV6-5	TRBD2	TRBJ2-7	CASSPGGGYEQYF	TGTGCCAGCTCCCCCGGGGGAGGGTACGAGCAGTACTTC
NA	TRBV19	NA	TRBJ2-1	CASSMGLARDEQFF	TGTGCCAGTAGTATGGGCCTAGCGAGGGATGAGCAGTTCTTC
NA	TRBV6-5	TRBD1	TRBJ1-1	CASSYGTGLWTEAFF	TGTGCCAGCAGTTACGGGACAGGGCTCTGGACTGAAGCTTTCTTT
NA	TRBV28	NA	TRBJ1-5	CASSLQGFSNQPQHF	TGTGCCAGCAGTTTACAGGGGTTTAGCAATCAGCCCCAGCATTTT
NA	TRBV18	TRBD1	TRBJ1-1	CASSREQGPPEAFF	TGTGCCAGCTCACGTGAACAGGGGCCCCCTGAAGCTTTCTTT
NA	TRBV7-2	NA	TRBJ2-2	CASSRTGLLGELFF	TGTGCCAGCAGCCGCACAGGGCTCCTAGGGGAGCTGTTTTTT
NA	TRBV6-6	NA	TRBJ2-1	CASRQSLSSYNEQFF	TGTGCCAGCAGACAGTCCCTGAGCTCCTACAATGAGCAGTTCTTC
NA	TRBV19	NA	TRBJ1-1	CASSPGRGTEAFF	TGTGCCAGTAGCCCTGGAAGAGGGACTGAAGCTTTCTTT
NA	TRBV7-9	TRBD2	TRBJ2-2	CASSPGASGTGELFF	TGTGCCAGCAGCCCAGGGGCTAGCGGGACCGGGGAGCTGTTTTTT
NA	TRBV6-6	NA	TRBJ1-3	CASSHSPTGSGNTIYF	TGTGCCAGCAGTCATTCCCCGACGGGTTCAGGAAACACCATATATTTT
NA	TRBV10-1	NA	TRBJ1-5	CAGTRGNSNQPQHF	TGCGCCGGGACGCGGGGGAATAGCAATCAGCCCCAGCATTTT
NA	TRBV6-5	TRBD1	TRBJ1-3	CASSFNRGTGNTIYF	TGTGCCAGCAGTTTCAACAGGGGTACTGGAAACACCATATATTTT
NA	TRBV5-8	NA	TRBJ1-6	CASSLRTDSPLHF	TGTGCCAGCAGCTTGAGGACAGATTCACCCCTCCACTTT
NA	TRBV29-1	TRBD1	TRBJ1-1	CSVLTGMNTEAFF	TGCAGCGTACTGACAGGGATGAACACTGAAGCTTTCTTT
NA	TRBV3-1/TRBV3-2	NA	TRBJ1-2	CASSQVFGTTLGTYGYTF	TGTGCCAGCAGCCAAGTTTTTGGGACAACCCTCGGTACCTATGGCTACACCTTC
NA	TRBV12-3/TRBV12-4	NA	TRBJ2-7	CASSFGTTYEQYF	TGTGCCAGCAGTTTCGGTACCACGTACGAGCAGTACTTC
few	TRBV10-3	TRBD1	TRBJ2-3	CAIRGTGGSDTQYF	TGTGCCATCAGGGGTACAGGGGGCTCAGATACGCAGTATTTT
once	TRBV6-1	NA	TRBJ2-7	CASSEGARPEQYF	TGTGCCAGCAGTGAGGGGGCTAGGCCCGAGCAGTACTTC
NA	TRBV18	NA	TRBJ2-7	CASSQGQFYEQYF	TGTGCCAGCTCACAAGGACAGTTCTACGAGCAGTACTTC
NA	TRBV11-3	NA	TRBJ2-5	CASSLAPEETQYF	TGTGCCAGCAGCTTAGCTCCCGAGGAGACCCAGTACTTC
NA	TRBV2	NA	TRBJ1-4	CASRDPMASETNEKLFF	TGTGCCAGCAGGGATCCCATGGCGAGCGAAACTAATGAAAAACTGTTTTTT
NA	TRBV15	NA	TRBJ1-5	CATSSYGRGNQPQHF	TGTGCCACCAGCAGTTACGGGAGGGGTAATCAGCCCCAGCATTTT
NA	TRBV21-1	NA	TRBJ1-1	CASSKGHPLSSEAFF	TGTGCCAGCAGCAAAGGACATCCCCTTTCAAGTGAAGCTTTCTTT
NA	TRBV10-3	TRBD1	TRBJ2-7	CAISVGDRGYYEQYF	TGTGCCATCAGTGTGGGGGACAGGGGGTACTACGAGCAGTACTTC
NA	TRBV12-3/TRBV12-4	NA	TRBJ2-5	CASMGLETQYF	TGTGCCAGCATGGGGCTAGAGACCCAGTACTTC
NA	TRBV5-1	TRBD2	TRBJ2-7	CASSLVAGATQYF	TGCGCCAGCAGCTTAGTAGCGGGGGCCACGCAGTACTTC
NA	TRBV19	NA	TRBJ1-5	CASSPVGRDQPQHF	TGTGCCAGTAGTCCCGTCGGCCGGGATCAGCCCCAGCATTTT
NA	TRBV9	TRBD1	TRBJ1-4	CASSVLGTVNEKLFF	TGTGCCAGCAGCGTACTTGGGACAGTTAATGAAAAACTGTTTTTT
NA	TRBV29-1	NA	TRBJ1-1	CSVEDHFFGQRNTEAFF	NA
NA	TRBV19	NA	TRBJ2-3	CATSPGTSTDTQYF	TGTGCCACCTCCCCCGGGACTAGCACAGATACGCAGTATTTT
NA	TRBV2	NA	TRBJ2-5	CASSERVGRKNQETQYF	TGTGCCAGCAGTGAACGGGTGGGGAGGAAAAATCAAGAGACCCAGTACTTC
NA	TRBV12-5	TRBD2	TRBJ2-2	CASGSRPSGGAIGELFF	TGTGCTAGTGGTTCAAGACCTAGCGGGGGGGCCATCGGGGAGCTGTTTTTT
NA	TRBV6-1	TRBD2	TRBJ2-5	CASRERLAAYQETQYF	TGTGCCAGCAGGGAAAGACTAGCGGCGTACCAAGAGACCCAGTACTTC
NA	TRBV10-2	TRBD1	TRBJ1-1	CASSDVPTGTLGTEAFF	TGCGCCAGCAGTGATGTTCCGACAGGGACGTTGGGCACTGAAGCTTTCTTT